This T cell receptor (beta chain) was retrieved from a study of OX40 agonist ivuxolimab in advanced cancers. About the research overall: Aged about 20 to 80 with a mean of approximately 57 years, they were 82.7% male.

Study-level findings and limits: The expanded peripheral T cells' antigen specificity was not determined.

For this clone: As yet, its antigen is unknown.

Sampling times: baseline, cycle 4 day 1, cycle 7 day 1. Sequencing was performed with immunoSEQ multiplex PCR; in TCRdb, only in-frame clones are kept and a portion is missing. The sample holds some 97,000 clones; 90% are singletons and the top ten take about 0.16%. V was trimmed by 2 bases and J by 0 bases, leaving 9 bases between them. The CDR3 extends over 15 amino acids. Germline V gives CDR1 SGDLS, CDR2 YYNGEE. The sequence was collected from an adult with an advanced solid tumor such as melanoma, head and neck, liver or kidney cancer. The specimen was CD4+ or CD8+ T cells sorted from blood, collected in a trial of the OX40 agonist ivuxolimab. This chain connects TRBV9 to TRBJ2-1; no clear D gene. The CDR3 loop is CASSVGLSSYNEQFF. The CDR3 DNA follows: TGTGCCAGCAGCGTGGGATTAAGCTCCTACAATGAGCAGTTCTTC.